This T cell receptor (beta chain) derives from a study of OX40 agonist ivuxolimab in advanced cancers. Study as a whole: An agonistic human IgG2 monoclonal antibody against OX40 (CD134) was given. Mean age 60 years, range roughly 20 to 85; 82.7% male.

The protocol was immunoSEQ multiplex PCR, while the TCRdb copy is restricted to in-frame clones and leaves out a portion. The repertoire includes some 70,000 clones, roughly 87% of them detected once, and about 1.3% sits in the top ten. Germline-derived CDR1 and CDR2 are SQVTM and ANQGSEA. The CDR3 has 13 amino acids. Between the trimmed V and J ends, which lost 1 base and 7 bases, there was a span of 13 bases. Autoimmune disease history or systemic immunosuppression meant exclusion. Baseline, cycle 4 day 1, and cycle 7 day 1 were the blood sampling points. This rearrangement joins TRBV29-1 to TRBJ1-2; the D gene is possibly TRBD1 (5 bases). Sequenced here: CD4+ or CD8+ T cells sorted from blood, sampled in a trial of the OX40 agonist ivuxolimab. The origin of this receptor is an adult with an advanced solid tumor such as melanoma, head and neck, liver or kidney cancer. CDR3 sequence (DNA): TGCAGCGTTGAAGGAGGGGAAGTGTCTGGCTACACCTTC. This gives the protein CSVEGGEVSGYTF.